This T cell receptor (beta chain) was observed in a study of OX40 agonist ivuxolimab in advanced cancers. The CDR3 loop spans 16 amino acids. With V trimmed by 5 bases and J by 4 bases, 11 bases remained unmatched. Germline values: CDR1 SGHAT, CDR2 FQDESV (reference sequence). Profiling relied on immunoSEQ multiplex PCR, and the TCRdb table lists in-frame clones only, not all of them. The sample records roughly 86,000 clones, 90% to 95% being singletons. This clonotype was sampled from an adult with an advanced solid tumor such as melanoma, head and neck, liver or kidney cancer. This sample comprised CD4+ or CD8+ T cells sorted from blood, obtained in a trial of the OX40 agonist ivuxolimab. This sequence joins TRBV11-1 and TRBJ1-5; 7 bases agree with TRBD1. CDR3 sequence: CASSPAQAGGNQPQHF. The CDR3 DNA is TGTGCCAGCAGCCCGGCCCAAGCAGGGGGTAATCAGCCCCAGCATTTT.